Listed below are T cell receptor beta chains from one sample, sequenced in a study of PD-1 blockade in classical Hodgkin lymphoma. This table comes from immunoSEQ multiplex PCR, and its TCRdb copy is limited to in-frame clones, with some not included. The sample carries tens of thousands of clones, about 88% recorded once. The input for sequencing was CD4+ T cells from blood, taken before the fourth cycle of nivolumab. The receptors were gathered from a human donor with classical Hodgkin lymphoma. The CDR3 runs from the conserved cysteine through the conserved F or W. Clone size, where shown, is once, few, many, or a class for clones that have expanded.

size: .
length: 19
V: TRBV10-3
CDR3: CAISPRDRAVGSSYNEQFF

size: .
length: 15
V: TRBV10-3
CDR3: CAISGTGGNYNEQFF

size: once
length: 16
V: TRBV5-4
CDR3: CASSPGTSRPYGELFF

size: few
length: 14
V: TRBV6-6
CDR3: CASSTKDSHTEAFF

size: .
length: 14
V: TRBV5-1
CDR3: CASSPGRGQETQYF

size: .
length: 16
V: TRBV18
CDR3: CASSPFLADTTGELFF

size: .
length: 15
V: TRBV2
CDR3: CASRGLTDSYNEQFF

size: .
length: 15
V: TRBV27
CDR3: CASSLSGYSNQPQHF

size: .
length: 11
V: TRBV2
CDR3: CASRVVHEQYF

size: .
length: 13
V: TRBV5-4
CDR3: CASSSPDGYEQYF

size: few
length: 14
V: TRBV6-1
CDR3: CASSDLDWENTIYF

size: .
length: 13
V: TRBV5-6
CDR3: CASSLRAGIEQFF

size: once
length: 15
V: TRBV11-2
CDR3: CASSEPPPRPREAFF

size: .
length: 12
V: TRBV7-3
CDR3: CASSFEVGELFF

size: once
length: 15
V: TRBV2
CDR3: CASSDGGAGKNIQYF

size: .
length: 15
V: TRBV30
CDR3: CAWSFRQGAGETQYF